This T cell receptor (beta chain) was sequenced during a study of T cell responses to AZD1222 COVID-19 vaccine. Whole-study findings and limits: Clonal diversity may have been underestimated, and the donors were mostly white British, with more females than males.

Points on this clone: What it recognizes is unknown.

TCRdb keeps only in-frame clones here, not all; method: immunoSEQ multiplex PCR. The sample consists of about 180,000 clones, 85% to 90% of them appearing once. Trimming shortened V by 0 bases and J by 5 bases, and 10 bases separated the two germline ends. Germline V gene lookup returns CDR1 LGHNA and CDR2 YNFKEQ. The CDR3 runs 15 residues. The V gene is TRBV4-2, the J gene TRBJ2-2, with D maybe TRBD1 (5 bases). The sequence came from an adult in good health. The sequenced sample was peripheral blood, obtained on day 0 of AZD1222 vaccination. CDR3 in amino acids: CASSQERTITGELFF. The CDR3 DNA reads as TGTGCCAGCAGCCAAGAGAGGACAATAACCGGGGAGCTGTTTTTT.